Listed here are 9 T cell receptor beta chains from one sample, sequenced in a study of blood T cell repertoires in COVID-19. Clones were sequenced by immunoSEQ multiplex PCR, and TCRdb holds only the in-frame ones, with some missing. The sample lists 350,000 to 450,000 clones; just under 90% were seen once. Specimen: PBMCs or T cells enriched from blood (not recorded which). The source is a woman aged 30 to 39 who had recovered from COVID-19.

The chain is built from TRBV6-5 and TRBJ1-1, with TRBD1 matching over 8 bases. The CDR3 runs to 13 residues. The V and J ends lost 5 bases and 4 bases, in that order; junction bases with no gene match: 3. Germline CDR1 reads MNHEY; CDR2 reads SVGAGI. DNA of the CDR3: TGTGCCAGCAGTCAGGGGGCGGTCACTGAAGCTTTCTTT. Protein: CASSQGAVTEAFF.

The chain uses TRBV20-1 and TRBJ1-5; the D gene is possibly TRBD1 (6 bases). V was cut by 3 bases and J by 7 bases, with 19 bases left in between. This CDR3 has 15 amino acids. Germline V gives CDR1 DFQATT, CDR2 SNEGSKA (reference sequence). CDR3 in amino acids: CSASSTIGGLQPQHF. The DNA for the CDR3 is TGCAGTGCTAGTAGTACTATAGGGGGACTACAGCCCCAGCATTTT.

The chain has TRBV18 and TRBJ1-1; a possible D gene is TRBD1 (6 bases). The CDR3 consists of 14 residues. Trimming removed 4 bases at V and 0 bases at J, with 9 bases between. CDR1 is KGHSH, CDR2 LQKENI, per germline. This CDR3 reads CASSLQGLNTEAFF. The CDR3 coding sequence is TGTGCCAGCTCACTACAGGGATTGAACACTGAAGCTTTCTTT.

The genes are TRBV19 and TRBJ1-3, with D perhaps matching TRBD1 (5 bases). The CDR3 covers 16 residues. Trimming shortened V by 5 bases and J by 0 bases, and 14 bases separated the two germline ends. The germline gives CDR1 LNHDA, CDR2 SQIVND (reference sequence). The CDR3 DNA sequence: TGTGCCAGTAGTCCCTACCCCGACAGCTCTGGAAACACCATATATTTT. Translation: CASSPYPDSSGNTIYF.

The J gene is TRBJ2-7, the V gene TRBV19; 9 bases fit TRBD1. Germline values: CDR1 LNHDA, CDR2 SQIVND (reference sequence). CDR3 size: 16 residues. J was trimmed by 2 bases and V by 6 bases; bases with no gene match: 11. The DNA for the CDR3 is TGTGCCAGTAGACCCGAGGGACAGGGTCCCCCCTACGAGCAGTACTTC. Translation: CASRPEGQGPPYEQYF. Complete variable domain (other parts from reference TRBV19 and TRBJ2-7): DGGITQSPKYLFRKEGQNVTLSCEQNLNHDAMYWYRQDPGQGLRLIYYSQIVNDFQKGDIAEGYSVSREKKESFPLTVTSAQKNPTAFYLCASRPEGQGPPYEQYFGPGTRLTVT.

The CDR3 nucleotides read TGTGCCAGCAGGCCCCTACCACCCACTTCAGAAGCTTTCTTT. Translation gives CASRPLPPTSEAFF. V is TRBV28 and J is TRBJ1-1; D uncertain. V lost 6 bases to trimming and J lost 8 bases, with 19 bases between them. Germline assignment: CDR1 MDHEN and CDR2 SYDVKM. The CDR3 is made up of 14 amino acids.

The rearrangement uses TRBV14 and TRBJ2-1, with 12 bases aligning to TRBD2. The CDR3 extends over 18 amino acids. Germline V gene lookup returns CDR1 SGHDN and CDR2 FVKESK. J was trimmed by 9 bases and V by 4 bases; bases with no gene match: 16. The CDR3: CASSLGLAGGPAIFEQFF. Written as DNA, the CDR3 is TGTGCCAGCAGCCTCGGGCTAGCGGGGGGGCCGGCAATTTTTGAGCAGTTCTTC.

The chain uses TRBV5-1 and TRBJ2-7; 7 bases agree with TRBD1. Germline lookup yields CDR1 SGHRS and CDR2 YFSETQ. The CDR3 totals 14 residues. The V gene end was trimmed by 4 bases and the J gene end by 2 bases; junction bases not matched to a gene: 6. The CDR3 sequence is CASSPADRTYEQYF. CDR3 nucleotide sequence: TGCGCCAGCAGCCCCGCGGACAGGACCTACGAGCAGTACTTC.

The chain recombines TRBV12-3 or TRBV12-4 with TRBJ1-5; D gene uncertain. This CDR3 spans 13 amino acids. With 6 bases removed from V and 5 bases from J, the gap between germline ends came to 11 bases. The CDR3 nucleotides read TGTGCCAGCAGGAAACGGACTTATCAGCCCCAGCATTTT. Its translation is CASRKRTYQPQHF.